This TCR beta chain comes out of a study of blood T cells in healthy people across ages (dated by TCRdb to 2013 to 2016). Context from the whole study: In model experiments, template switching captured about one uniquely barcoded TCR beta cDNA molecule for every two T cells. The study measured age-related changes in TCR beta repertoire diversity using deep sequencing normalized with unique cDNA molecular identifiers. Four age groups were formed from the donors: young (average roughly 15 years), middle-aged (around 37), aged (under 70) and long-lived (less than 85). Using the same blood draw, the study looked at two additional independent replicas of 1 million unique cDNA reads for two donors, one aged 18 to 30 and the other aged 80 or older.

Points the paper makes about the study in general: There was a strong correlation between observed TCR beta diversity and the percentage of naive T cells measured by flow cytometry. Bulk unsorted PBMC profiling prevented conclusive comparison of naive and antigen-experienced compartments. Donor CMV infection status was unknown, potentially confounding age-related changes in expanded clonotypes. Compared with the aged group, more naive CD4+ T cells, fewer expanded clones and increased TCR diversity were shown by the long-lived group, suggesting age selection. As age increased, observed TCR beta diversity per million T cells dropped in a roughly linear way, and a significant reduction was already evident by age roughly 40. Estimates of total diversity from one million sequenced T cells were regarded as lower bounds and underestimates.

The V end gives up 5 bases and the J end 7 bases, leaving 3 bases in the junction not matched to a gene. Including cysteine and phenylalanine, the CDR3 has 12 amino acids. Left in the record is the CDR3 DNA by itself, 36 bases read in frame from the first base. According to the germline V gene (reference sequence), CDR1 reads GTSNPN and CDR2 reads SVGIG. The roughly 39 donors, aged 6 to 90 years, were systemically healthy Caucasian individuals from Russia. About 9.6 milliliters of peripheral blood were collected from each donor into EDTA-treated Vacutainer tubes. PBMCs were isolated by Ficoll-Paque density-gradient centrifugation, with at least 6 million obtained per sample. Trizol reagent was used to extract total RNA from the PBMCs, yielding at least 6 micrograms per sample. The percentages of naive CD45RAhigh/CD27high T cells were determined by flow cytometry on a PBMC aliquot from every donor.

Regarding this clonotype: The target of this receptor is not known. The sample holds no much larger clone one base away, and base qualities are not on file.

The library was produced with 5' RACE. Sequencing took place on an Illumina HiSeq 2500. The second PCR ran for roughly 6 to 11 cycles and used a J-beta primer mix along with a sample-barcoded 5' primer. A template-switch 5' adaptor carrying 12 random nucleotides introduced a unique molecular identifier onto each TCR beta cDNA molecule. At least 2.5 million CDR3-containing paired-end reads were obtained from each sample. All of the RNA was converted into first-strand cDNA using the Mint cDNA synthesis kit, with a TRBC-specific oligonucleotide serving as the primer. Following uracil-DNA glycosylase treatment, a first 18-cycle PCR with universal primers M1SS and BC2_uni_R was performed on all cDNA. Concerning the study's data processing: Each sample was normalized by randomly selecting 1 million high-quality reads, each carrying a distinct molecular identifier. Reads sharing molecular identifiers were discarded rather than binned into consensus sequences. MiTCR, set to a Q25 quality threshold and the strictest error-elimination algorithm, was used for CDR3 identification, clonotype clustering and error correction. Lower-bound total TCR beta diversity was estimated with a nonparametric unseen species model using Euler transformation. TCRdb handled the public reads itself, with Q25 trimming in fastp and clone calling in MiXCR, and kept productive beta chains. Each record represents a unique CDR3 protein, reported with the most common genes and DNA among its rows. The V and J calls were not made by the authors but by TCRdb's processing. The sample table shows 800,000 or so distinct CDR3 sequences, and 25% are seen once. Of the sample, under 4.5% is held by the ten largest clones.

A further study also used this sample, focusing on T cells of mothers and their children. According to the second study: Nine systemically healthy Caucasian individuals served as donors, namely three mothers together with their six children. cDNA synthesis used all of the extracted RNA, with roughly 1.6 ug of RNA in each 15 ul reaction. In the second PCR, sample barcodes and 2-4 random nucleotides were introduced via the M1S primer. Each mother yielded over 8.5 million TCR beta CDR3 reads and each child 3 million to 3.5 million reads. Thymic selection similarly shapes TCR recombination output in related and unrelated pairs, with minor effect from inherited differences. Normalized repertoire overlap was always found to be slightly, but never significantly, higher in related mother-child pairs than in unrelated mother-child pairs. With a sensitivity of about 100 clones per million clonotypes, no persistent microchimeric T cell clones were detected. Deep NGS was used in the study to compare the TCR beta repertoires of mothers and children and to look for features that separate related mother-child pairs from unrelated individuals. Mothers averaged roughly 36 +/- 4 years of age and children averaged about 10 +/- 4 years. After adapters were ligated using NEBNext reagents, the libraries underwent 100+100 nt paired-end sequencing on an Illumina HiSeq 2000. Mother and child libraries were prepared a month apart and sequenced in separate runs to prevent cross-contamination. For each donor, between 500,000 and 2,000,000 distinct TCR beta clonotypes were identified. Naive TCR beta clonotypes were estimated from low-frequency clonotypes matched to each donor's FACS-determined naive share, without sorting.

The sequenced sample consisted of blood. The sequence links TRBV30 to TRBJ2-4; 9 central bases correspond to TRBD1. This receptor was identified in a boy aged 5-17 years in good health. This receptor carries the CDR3 CAWADRGNIQYF. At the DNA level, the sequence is TGTGCCTGGGCCGACAGGGGGAACATTCAGTACTTC. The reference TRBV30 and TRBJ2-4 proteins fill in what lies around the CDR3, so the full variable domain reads SQTIHQWPATLVQPVGSPLSLECTVEGTSNPNLYWYRQAAGRGLQLLFYSVGIGQISSEVPQNLSASRPQDRQFILSSKKLLLSDSGFYLCAWADRGNIQYFGAGTRLSVL.